Presented here are 29 T cell receptor beta chains from one specimen sequenced in a study of blood T cell repertoires in COVID-19. Some clones are missing from TCRdb's copy, which holds only in-frame ones; the method was immunoSEQ multiplex PCR. Counted here are over 250,000 clones, 85% to 90% occurring once; the ten biggest clones make up 6.3%. The sample comprised peripheral blood. Source of these receptors: a woman in her fifties or sixties with COVID-19, enrolled during active disease.

The chain uses TRBV19 and TRBJ2-3, with D uncertain. V lost 5 bases and J 1 base, leaving 13 bases between the germline ends. This CDR3 is built from 15 residues. Germline V CDR1 and CDR2: LNHDA, SQIVND (reference sequence). CDR3 in amino acids: CASSDSAPGTDTQYF. In nucleotides, the CDR3 is TGTGCCAGTAGTGACTCTGCCCCCGGCACAGATACGCAGTATTTT.

This chain links TRBV21-1 with TRBJ2-7; the D call in the table, TRBD2, was not verified against the DNA. TRBV21-1 is shown as a pseudogene. CDR3 length equals 15 residues. CDR3 region: CASSKVLAGRNEQYF. The CDR3 coding sequence is TGTGCCAGCAGCAAAGTACTAGCGGGAAGGAACGAGCAGTACTTC.

This clone was counted a few times. The chain has TRBV6-2 or TRBV6-3 and TRBJ1-1; 8 nucleotides align to TRBD1. The trim removed 4 bases at V and 4 bases at J, leaving 8 bases unmatched. The CDR3 length is 15 residues. Germline V CDR1 and CDR2: MNHEY, SVGEGT. The CDR3 sequence is CASSLDRVGITEAFF. The CDR3 nucleotides read TGTGCCAGCAGTTTGGACAGGGTCGGGATCACTGAAGCTTTCTTT.

The CDR3 DNA reads TGCAGTGCTAGTAGAACTAGCGGGAAGGACGAGCAGTACTTC. Protein sequence: CSASRTSGKDEQYF. The J gene is TRBJ2-7, the V gene TRBV20-1; 10 positions agree with TRBD2. V lost 3 bases, J lost 5 bases, and 7 bases stayed unmatched. Germline loops: CDR1 DFQATT, CDR2 SNEGSKA (reference sequence). The CDR3 is 14 amino acids.

The chain couples TRBV29-1 to TRBJ2-1; 10 bases are shared with TRBD2. The V and J ends lost 6 bases and 5 bases, in that order; junction bases with no gene match: 16. From germline, CDR1 is SQVTM and CDR2 ANQGSEA. This CDR3 has 17 residues. The CDR3, as DNA: TGCAGCGTCTCACCTCCCCTAGCGGGAGTCCATGACAATGAGCAGTTCTTC. Translation: CSVSPPLAGVHDNEQFF.

This clone occurred a few times. Here the CDR3 DNA reads TGCGCCAGCAGCTCAAACCCTAGCGGGAACACAGCTGAGCAGTTCTTC. Translated, it gives CASSSNPSGNTAEQFF. V and J are TRBV5-1 and TRBJ2-1; 9 bases align to TRBD2. Germline CDR1 and CDR2: SGHRS and YFSETQ. The CDR3 is 16 amino acids. The junction had 13 bases not matched to a gene; V was cut back by 3 bases and J by 9 bases.

The chain uses TRBV27 and TRBJ1-2; no clear D. This CDR3 contains 13 residues. V lost 5 bases, J lost 2 bases, and 9 bases lay in between. Germline V gives CDR1 MNHEY, CDR2 SMNVEV (reference sequence). CDR3 sequence: CASSRGHNYGYTF. For the CDR3, the DNA is TGTGCCAGCAGTAGAGGGCACAACTATGGCTACACCTTC.

The chain employs TRBV13 and TRBJ1-5, with TRBD1 matching 9 bases. This CDR3 comprises 13 residues. V dropped 3 bases and J dropped 7; count of bases not matched to a gene: 1. The germline V gene has CDR1 PRHDT and CDR2 FYEKMQ (reference sequence). CDR3 amino acids: CASSLDRGQPQHF. In nucleotides, the CDR3 is TGTGCCAGCAGCTTGGACAGGGGACAGCCCCAGCATTTT.

This chain links TRBV18 with TRBJ1-4, with 7 bases fitting TRBD1. CDR3 length: 17 amino acids. J was trimmed by 2 bases and V by 0 bases; bases with no gene match: 6. Looked up from germline, CDR1 is KGHSH and CDR2 is LQKENI. CDR3 protein: CASSPPTGTSTNEKLFF. The DNA of the CDR3 is TGTGCCAGCTCACCACCGACAGGGACGTCGACTAATGAAAAACTGTTTTTT.

This clone was counted a single time. This chain joins TRBV27 and TRBJ2-7; 9 bases map to TRBD1. CDR3 length equals 15 residues. CDR1 is MNHEY and CDR2 is SMNVEV in the germline V gene (reference sequence). After removal of 6 bases from V and 0 bases from J, the junction contained 6 bases not matched to a gene. As DNA, the CDR3 is TGTGCCAGCAGCCGGACAGGGGCGGGCTCCTACGAGCAGTACTTC. Protein sequence: CASSRTGAGSYEQYF.

This chain uses TRBV20-1 with TRBJ2-3; D is ambiguous. The CDR3 covers 11 residues. Germline lookup yields CDR1 DFQATT and CDR2 SNEGSKA (reference sequence). V dropped 6 bases and J dropped 2 bases, with 6 bases sitting between them. The CDR3 protein is CSAYDTDTQYF. The CDR3 DNA sequence: TGCAGTGCCTACGACACAGATACGCAGTATTTT.

This chain uses TRBV30 with TRBJ1-5; TRBD1 matches 7 bases. This CDR3 contains 15 residues. V lost 1 base, J lost 0 bases, and 3 bases stayed unmatched. The germline gives CDR1 GTSNPN, CDR2 SVGIG (reference sequence). In nucleotides, the CDR3 is TGTGCCTGGAGTGAGGGGGCCTATAGCAATCAGCCCCAGCATTTT. It is translated as CAWSEGAYSNQPQHF.

The chain recombines TRBV19 with TRBJ1-6; 9 bases are shared with TRBD1. The CDR3 loop spans 16 amino acids. Trimming took 5 bases from V and 12 from J; bases not matched to a gene: 14. Germline CDR1 reads LNHDA; CDR2 reads SQIVND (reference sequence). This CDR3 is CASSLLPGQGSVPLHF. The CDR3 DNA reads TGTGCCAGTAGTCTACTTCCGGGACAGGGTAGTGTACCCCTCCACTTT. Based on the CDR3 plus reference TRBV19 and TRBJ1-6, the full variable domain is DGGITQSPKYLFRKEGQNVTLSCEQNLNHDAMYWYRQDPGQGLRLIYYSQIVNDFQKGDIAEGYSVSREKKESFPLTVTSAQKNPTAFYLCASSLLPGQGSVPLHFGNGTRLTVT.

The chain has TRBV27 and TRBJ1-2; D possibly corresponds to TRBD1 (5 bases). The V end was cut by 3 bases, the J end by 6 bases, with 26 bases between. Germline lookup yields CDR1 MNHEY and CDR2 SMNVEV (reference sequence). The CDR3 runs to 18 residues. CDR3 coding DNA: TGTGCCAGCAGTTTGGCTCCGGGTCTAGGCCTCGGGGGAGATGGCTACACCTTC. Its protein product is CASSLAPGLGLGGDGYTF.

The chain employs TRBV5-1 and TRBJ1-4; the D gene is possibly TRBD1 (5 bases). Germline V gene lookup returns CDR1 SGHRS and CDR2 YFSETQ. This CDR3 is built from 14 residues. The V gene lost 4 bases and the J gene lost 8 bases, with 15 bases spanning the gap. CDR3: CASSKGGVGEKLFF. CDR3 nucleotide sequence: TGCGCCAGCAGCAAGGGAGGGGTTGGGGAAAAACTGTTTTTT.

The rearrangement uses TRBV5-8 and TRBJ1-2, with TRBD1 as a possible D gene (6 bases). The germline V gene encodes CDR1 SGHTS and CDR2 YDEGEE. Trimming shortened V by 4 bases and J by 8 bases, and 18 bases separated the two germline ends. The CDR3 runs 14 residues. The CDR3 reads CASSRTDQGLGYTF. The CDR3 nucleotides read TGTGCCAGCAGCCGGACAGACCAGGGGTTGGGCTACACCTTC.

The CDR3 region has the DNA TGTGCCAGCAGCTCCGCCCGGCCGGGGGAGAGCAATCAGCCCCAGCATTTT. Translated: CASSSARPGESNQPQHF. The J gene is TRBJ1-5, the V gene TRBV7-8, with a possible D match to TRBD1 (5 bases). Germline V lookup: CDR1 SGHVS, CDR2 FQNEAQ. V was cut by 4 bases and J by 1 base, with 17 bases left in between. This CDR3 has 17 residues.

The V and J genes are TRBV5-1 and TRBJ2-2; TRBD2 matches 13 bases. The V gene end was trimmed by 2 bases and the J gene end by 7 bases; junction bases not matched to a gene: 5. The length of the CDR3 is 16 residues. The germline V gene encodes CDR1 SGHRS and CDR2 YFSETQ. The DNA of the CDR3 is TGCGCCAGCAGCTTAGGACTAGCGGGAGTAGACGGGGAGCTGTTTTTT. The encoded protein is CASSLGLAGVDGELFF.

The CDR3 reads CASSLAFSVSGNTIYF. DNA of the CDR3: TGTGCCAGCAGCTTAGCTTTCTCCGTCTCTGGAAACACCATATATTTT. J is TRBJ1-3 and V is TRBV7-8; no definite D call. CDR3 length equals 16 residues. Germline CDR1 is SGHVS and CDR2 is FQNEAQ. V lost 0 bases, J lost 0 bases, and 9 bases lay in between.

The chain employs TRBV7-8 and TRBJ2-7, with D maybe TRBD2 (6 bases). Germline loops: CDR1 SGHVS, CDR2 FQNEAQ. This CDR3 region has 15 residues. The V end was cut by 2 bases, the J end by 4 bases, with 15 bases between. The CDR3 nucleotides read TGTGCCAGCAGCTTAACATACGGAGGGTTGTACGAGCAGTACTTC. Protein sequence: CASSLTYGGLYEQYF.

The J gene is TRBJ1-5, the V gene TRBV6-2 or TRBV6-3; D is unresolved. V was trimmed by 4 bases and J by 5 bases, leaving 12 bases between them. The CDR3 runs 14 residues. CDR1 is MNHEY, CDR2 SVGEGT, per germline. The CDR3 reads CASSFGQVDQPQHF. The CDR3 DNA follows: TGTGCCAGCAGTTTTGGCCAGGTTGATCAGCCCCAGCATTTT.

The rearrangement links TRBV7-2 to TRBJ2-7; TRBD1 matches 9 bases. Germline CDR1 is SGHTA and CDR2 is FQGNSA. This CDR3 has 14 residues. The V gene end was trimmed by 5 bases and the J gene end by 3 bases; junction bases not matched to a gene: 5. The CDR3 coding sequence is TGTGCCAGCAGCCGGGACAGGGACCGCTACGAGCAGTACTTC. Amino acid sequence: CASSRDRDRYEQYF. The whole variable domain, filled in from reference TRBV7-2 and TRBJ2-7, reads GAGVSQSPSNKVTEKGKDVELRCDPISGHTALYWYRQSLGQGLEFLIYFQGNSAPDKSGLPSDRFSAERTGGSVSTLTIQRTQQEDSAVYLCASSRDRDRYEQYFGPGTRLTVT.

This clone was observed a few times. The chain has TRBV11-2 and TRBJ2-1; perhaps TRBD2 as D (6 bases). The CDR3 loop spans 15 amino acids. The V end was cut by 3 bases, the J end by 4 bases, with 13 bases between. CDR1 is SGHAT and CDR2 is FQNNGV in the germline V gene. The DNA for the CDR3 is TGTGCCAGCAGCTTGTCGGGAGACCTATACAATGAGCAGTTCTTC. It translates to CASSLSGDLYNEQFF.

J is TRBJ1-2 and V is TRBV5-6; 8 bases match TRBD1. V gave up 5 bases and J gave up 5 bases; unmatched junction bases: 14. Per germline, CDR1 SGHDT and CDR2 YYEEEE. The length of the CDR3 is 16 residues. The chain's CDR3 is CASRPTNSGQVYGYTF. The CDR3 nucleotides are TGTGCCAGCAGGCCAACCAATTCGGGACAGGTTTATGGCTACACCTTC. Based on the CDR3 plus reference TRBV5-6 and TRBJ1-2, the full variable domain is DAGVTQSPTHLIKTRGQQVTLRCSPKSGHDTVSWYQQALGQGPQFIFQYYEEEERQRGNFPDRFSGHQFPNYSSELNVNALLLGDSALYLCASRPTNSGQVYGYTFGSGTRLTVV.

The chain has TRBV7-2 and TRBJ2-2; maybe TRBD2 (6 bases). With 1 base removed from V and 0 bases from J, the gap between germline ends came to 6 bases. CDR1 SGHTA and CDR2 FQGNSA come from the germline V gene. CDR3 length equals 15 residues. Here the CDR3 DNA reads TGTGCCAGCAGCTTAGTAGCGGCGAACACCGGGGAGCTGTTTTTT. Its translation is CASSLVAANTGELFF.

The chain employs TRBV6-2 or TRBV6-3 and TRBJ1-5; maybe TRBD1 (6 bases). Trimming took off 4 bases at V and 6 bases at J, with 16 bases between the two ends. The CDR3 runs to 15 residues. From germline, CDR1 is MNHEY and CDR2 SVGEGT. CDR3 nucleotides: TGTGCCAGCAGTTCCATCGTTCAGGGGCGTCAGCCCCAGCATTTT. Residues: CASSSIVQGRQPQHF.

This rearrangement joins TRBV3-1 (or the pseudogene TRBV3-2) to TRBJ2-7, with TRBD2 matching over 10 bases. Trimming cost V 4 bases and J 3 bases; bases outside gene matches: 3. Per germline, CDR1 LGHDT and CDR2 YNNKEL (reference sequence). The CDR3 contains 14 residues. The CDR3 nucleotides are TGTGCCAGCAGCCTAGCGGGAGGATTCTACGAGCAGTACTTC. Amino acid sequence: CASSLAGGFYEQYF.

This chain links TRBV4-2 with TRBJ1-4, with D possibly matching TRBD1 (5 bases). The CDR3 extends over 17 amino acids. Germline-derived CDR1 and CDR2 are LGHNA and YNFKEQ. V lost 1 base and J 0 bases, leaving 12 bases between the germline ends. CDR3 sequence (DNA): TGTGCCAGCAGCCAAGGGCAGAGACAGCCAACTAATGAAAAACTGTTTTTT. Its protein is CASSQGQRQPTNEKLFF.

V usage is TRBV29-1 and J usage is TRBJ2-3, with a tentative D call TRBD2 (5 bases). Germline V gene sequence: CDR1 SQVTM, CDR2 ANQGSEA. The CDR3 runs 16 residues. The ends were cut back, 2 bases at V and 0 bases at J, with 15 bases in the middle. CDR3 in amino acids: CSVESGFRISTDTQYF. CDR3 bases: TGCAGCGTTGAATCGGGGTTTCGCATTAGCACAGATACGCAGTATTTT.